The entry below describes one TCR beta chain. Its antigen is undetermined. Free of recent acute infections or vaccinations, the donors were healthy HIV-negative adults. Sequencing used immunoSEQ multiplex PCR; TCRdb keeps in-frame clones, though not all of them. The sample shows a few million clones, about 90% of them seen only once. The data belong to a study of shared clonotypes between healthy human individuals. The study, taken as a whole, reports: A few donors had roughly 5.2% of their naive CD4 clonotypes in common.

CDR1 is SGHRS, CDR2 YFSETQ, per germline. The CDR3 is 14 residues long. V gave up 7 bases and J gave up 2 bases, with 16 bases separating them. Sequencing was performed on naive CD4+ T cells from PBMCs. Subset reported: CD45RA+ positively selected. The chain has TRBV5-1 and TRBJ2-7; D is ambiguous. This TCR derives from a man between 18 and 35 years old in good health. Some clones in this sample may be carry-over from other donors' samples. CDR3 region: CASGVLQGPYEQYF. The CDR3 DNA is TGCGCCAGCGGCGTTTTGCAAGGCCCCTACGAGCAGTACTTC.